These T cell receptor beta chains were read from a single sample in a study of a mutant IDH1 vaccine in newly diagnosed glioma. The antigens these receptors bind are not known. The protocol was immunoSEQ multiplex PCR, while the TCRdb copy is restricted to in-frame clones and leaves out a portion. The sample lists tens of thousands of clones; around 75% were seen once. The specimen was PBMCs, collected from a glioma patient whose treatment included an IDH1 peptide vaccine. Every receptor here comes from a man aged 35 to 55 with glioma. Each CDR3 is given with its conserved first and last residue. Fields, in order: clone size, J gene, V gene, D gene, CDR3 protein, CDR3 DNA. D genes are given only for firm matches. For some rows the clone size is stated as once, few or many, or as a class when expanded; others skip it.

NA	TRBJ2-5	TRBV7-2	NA	CASSFARPDTQYF	TGTGCCAGCAGCTTCGCCAGGCCTGACACCCAGTACTTC
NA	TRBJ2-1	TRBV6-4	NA	CASSDSNGGTSSYNEQFF	TGTGCCAGCAGTGACTCGAATGGCGGGACGAGCTCCTACAATGAGCAGTTCTTC
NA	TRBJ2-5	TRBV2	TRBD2	CASSEVSSGLAPGEYF	TGTGCCAGCAGTGAGGTTTCTTCGGGACTAGCCCCTGGGGAGTACTTC
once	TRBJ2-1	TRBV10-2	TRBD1	CASSSTGHEQFF	TGCGCCAGCAGTTCGACAGGGCATGAGCAGTTCTTC
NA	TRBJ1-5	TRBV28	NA	CASSPRTGNQPQHF	TGTGCCAGCAGTCCACGGACGGGAAATCAGCCCCAGCATTTT
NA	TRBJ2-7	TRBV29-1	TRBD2	CSVGVLAGVEQYF	TGCAGCGTTGGGGTCCTAGCGGGAGTCGAGCAGTACTTC
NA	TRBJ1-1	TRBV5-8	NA	CASSSSFAQGEAFF	TGTGCCAGCAGCTCCTCTTTTGCACAGGGTGAAGCTTTCTTT
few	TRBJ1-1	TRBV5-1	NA	CASSLGMQNEAFF	TGCGCCAGCAGCTTGGGAATGCAGAATGAAGCTTTCTTT
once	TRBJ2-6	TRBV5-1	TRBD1	CASRILGTGGTGANVLTF	TGCGCCAGCAGGATTTTAGGGACAGGGGGCACTGGGGCCAACGTCCTGACTTTC
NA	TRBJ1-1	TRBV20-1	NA	CSASSIAEAFF	TGCAGTGCTAGTTCGATCGCTGAAGCTTTCTTT
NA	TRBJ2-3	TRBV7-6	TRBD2	CASSSGASGATDTQYF	TGTGCCAGCAGCTCCGGGGCTAGCGGGGCCACAGATACGCAGTATTTT
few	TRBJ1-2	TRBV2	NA	CASSQQGRYGYTF	TGTGCCAGCAGCCAACAGGGTCGCTATGGCTACACCTTC
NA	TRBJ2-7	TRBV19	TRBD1	CASTPGQGSYEQYF	TGTGCCAGTACTCCGGGACAGGGGAGTTACGAGCAGTACTTC
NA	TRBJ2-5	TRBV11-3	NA	CASSLGGVAYQETQYF	TGTGCCAGCAGCTTAGGAGGTGTAGCGTACCAAGAGACCCAGTACTTC
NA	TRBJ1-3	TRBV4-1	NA	CASSQEVGGRVRTSGNTIYF	TGCGCCAGCAGCCAAGAGGTGGGGGGGCGAGTCAGGACCTCTGGAAACACCATATATTTT
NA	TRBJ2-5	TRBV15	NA	CATSSRDAPEETQYF	TGTGCCACCAGCTCCCGAGATGCGCCCGAAGAGACCCAGTACTTC
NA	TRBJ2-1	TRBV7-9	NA	CASSLAVGNEQFF	TGTGCCAGCAGCTTAGCTGTTGGGAATGAGCAGTTCTTC
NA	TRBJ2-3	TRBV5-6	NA	CASSEYTDTQYF	TGTGCCAGCAGCGAATACACAGATACGCAGTATTTT
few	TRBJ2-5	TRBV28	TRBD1	CASMRGQGGRETQYF	TGTGCCAGCATGAGGGGACAGGGGGGGAGAGAGACCCAGTACTTC
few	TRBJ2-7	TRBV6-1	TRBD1	CASRTGGGRDEQYF	TGTGCCAGCAGGACAGGGGGGGGCAGGGACGAGCAGTACTTC
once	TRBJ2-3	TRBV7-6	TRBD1	CASSLRQGDPDTQYF	TGTGCCAGCAGCTTAAGACAGGGGGATCCAGATACGCAGTATTTT
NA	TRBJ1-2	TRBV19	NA	CASSLRGPNYGYTF	TGTGCCAGTAGTCTGCGGGGGCCTAACTATGGCTACACCTTC
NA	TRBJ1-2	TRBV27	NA	CASRDGANYGYTF	TGTGCCAGCAGGGACGGCGCTAACTATGGCTACACCTTC
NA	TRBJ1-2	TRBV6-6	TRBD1	CASSIDRARGYTF	TGTGCCAGCAGTATAGACAGGGCGAGGGGCTACACCTTC
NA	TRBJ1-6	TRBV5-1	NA	CASSLGSEGLHF	TGCGCCAGCAGCTTGGGGAGTGAGGGCCTCCACTTT
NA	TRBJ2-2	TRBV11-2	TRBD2	CASSLGGSGTPGELFF	TGTGCCAGCAGCTTAGGTGGTAGCGGGACTCCCGGGGAGCTGTTTTTT
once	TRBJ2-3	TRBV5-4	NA	CASSLHGADTQYF	TGTGCCAGCAGCCTACACGGGGCGGATACGCAGTATTTT
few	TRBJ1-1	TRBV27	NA	CASSNPGRGKAFF	TGTGCCAGCAGTAACCCGGGACGGGGAAAAGCTTTCTTT
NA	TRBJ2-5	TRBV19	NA	CASSLQGETQYF	TGTGCCAGTAGTCTCCAGGGGGAGACCCAGTACTTC
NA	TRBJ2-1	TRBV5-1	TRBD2	CASGGGSSDNEQFF	TGCGCCAGCGGCGGGGGTTCTTCGGACAATGAGCAGTTCTTC
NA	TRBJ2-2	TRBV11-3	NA	CASSLAWGTGELFF	TGTGCCAGCAGCTTAGCATGGGGGACCGGGGAGCTGTTTTTT
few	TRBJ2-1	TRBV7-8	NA	CASSPPRSDEQFF	TGTGCCAGCAGCCCCCCGAGGAGCGATGAGCAGTTCTTC
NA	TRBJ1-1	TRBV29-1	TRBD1	CSGGQGFTEAFF	TGTTCGGGGGGACAGGGATTTACTGAAGCTTTCTTT
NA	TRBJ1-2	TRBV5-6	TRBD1	CASSSFAQGTAKGRYTF	TGTGCCAGCAGCTCCTTTGCCCAAGGGACAGCCAAGGGGCGCTACACCTTC
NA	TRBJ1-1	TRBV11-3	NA	CASSWVGGEDTEAFF	TGTGCCAGCAGCTGGGTGGGTGGGGAGGACACTGAAGCTTTCTTT